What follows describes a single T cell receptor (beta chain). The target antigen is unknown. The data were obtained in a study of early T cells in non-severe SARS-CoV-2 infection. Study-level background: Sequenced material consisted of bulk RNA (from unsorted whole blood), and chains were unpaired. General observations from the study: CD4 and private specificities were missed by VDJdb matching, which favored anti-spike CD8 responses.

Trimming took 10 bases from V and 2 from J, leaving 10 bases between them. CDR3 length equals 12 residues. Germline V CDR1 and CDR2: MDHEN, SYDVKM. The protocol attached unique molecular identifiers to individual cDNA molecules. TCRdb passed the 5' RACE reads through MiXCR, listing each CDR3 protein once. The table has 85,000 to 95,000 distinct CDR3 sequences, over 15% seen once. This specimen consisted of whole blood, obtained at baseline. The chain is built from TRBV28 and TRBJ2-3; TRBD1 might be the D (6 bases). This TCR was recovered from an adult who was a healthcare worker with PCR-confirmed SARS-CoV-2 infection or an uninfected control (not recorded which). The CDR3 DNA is TGTGCCACCCAGGGGTCCACAGATACGCAGTATTTT. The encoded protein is CATQGSTDTQYF.